A selection of T cell receptor beta chains follows, all from one sample in a study of T cells after posttransplantation cyclophosphamide. Some clones are missing from TCRdb's copy, which holds only in-frame ones; the method was immunoSEQ multiplex PCR. In total the sample includes around 25,000 clones, none of them seen once. The sample taken for sequencing was PBMCs. The source is a woman in her sixties in good health, CMV-negative, and a related stem cell transplant donor. The CDR3 runs from the conserved cysteine through the conserved F or W. A D gene is named only where the DNA matches it firmly. A row's size may be missing; if present it is once, few, many or a size class.

d_call	v_call	clone_size	j_call	cdr3_nt	cdr3_aa
-	TRBV2	many	TRBJ1-2	TGTGCCAGCAGCCCCCGCAGGTTCAGCTATGGCTACACCTTC	CASSPRRFSYGYTF
-	TRBV9	few	TRBJ2-1	TGTGCCAGCAGCGTAGCGGGTCAAGAGTTTAGGGGCCCCTACAATGAGCAGTTCTTC	CASSVAGQEFRGPYNEQFF
-	TRBV18	many	TRBJ2-7	TGTGCCAGCTCACCCTCCGGGGACGAGCAGTACTTC	CASSPSGDEQYF
TRBD2	TRBV7-8	many	TRBJ2-1	TGTGCCAGCAGCTTGGGGCTGGGTAGCGGGAGAAGTGATGAGCAGTTCTTC	CASSLGLGSGRSDEQFF
TRBD2	TRBV10-3	many	TRBJ2-1	TGTGCCACCGATGTTGGGAGCGGGAAGGCGAATGAGCAGTTCTTC	CATDVGSGKANEQFF
TRBD1	TRBV7-2	few	TRBJ1-4	TGTGCCAGCAGCTCTATCCACACAGGGGCTCTTAATGAAAAACTGTTTTTT	CASSSIHTGALNEKLFF
TRBD2	TRBV5-1	few	TRBJ2-1	TGCGCCAGTGTACTAGCGGAGGGATACAATGAGCAGTTCTTC	CASVLAEGYNEQFF
-	TRBV9	-	TRBJ2-6	TGTGCCAGCAGCGTAGCTAACCCGACAGTTGCTGGGGCCAACGTCCTGACTTTC	CASSVANPTVAGANVLTF
-	TRBV29-1	many	TRBJ1-5	TGCAGCCCCCTCCGGGGTAGCAATCAGCCCCAGCATTTT	CSPLRGSNQPQHF
TRBD1	TRBV7-8	many	TRBJ2-7	TGTGCCAGCAGCTTGGGACAGCTAGGCTACGAGCAGTACTTC	CASSLGQLGYEQYF
TRBD2	TRBV30	many	TRBJ2-3	TGTGCCTGGAGTGTTCGGCTAGCGGGTTCCTTCACAGATACGCAGTATTTT	CAWSVRLAGSFTDTQYF
-	TRBV23-1	-	TRBJ1-5	TGCGCCAGCACTACAGTCATCGGGGTCGGGAATAGCAATCAGCCCCAGCATTTT	CASTTVIGVGNSNQPQHF
-	TRBV28	many	TRBJ1-5	TGTGCCAGCAGTTTATATAGACGAGCGACGGGGAATCAGCCCCAGCATTTT	CASSLYRRATGNQPQHF
TRBD2	TRBV7-2	many	TRBJ2-7	TGTGCCAGCAGCCCCGGGGTAGCGGGGTACGAGCAGTACTTC	CASSPGVAGYEQYF
TRBD2	TRBV27	many	TRBJ2-1	TGTGCCAGCAGTCCCCCCGGACTAGTTAACAATGAGCAGTTCTTC	CASSPPGLVNNEQFF
TRBD1	TRBV13	few	TRBJ2-7	TGTGCCAGCAGCTTCGGGACAGCTTACGAGCAGTACTTC	CASSFGTAYEQYF
-	TRBV18	many	TRBJ2-7	TGTGCCAGCGCGACTCTCCACTACGAGCAGTACTTC	CASATLHYEQYF
-	TRBV30	few	TRBJ1-6	TGTGCCTGGAGTGCCAGGATCTCTTCACCCCTCCACTTT	CAWSARISSPLHF
TRBD1	TRBV4-3	many	TRBJ1-3	TGCGCCAGCAGCCCCCAGCGGACAGGATCATCTGGAAACACCATATATTTT	CASSPQRTGSSGNTIYF
TRBD2	TRBV12-5	many	TRBJ2-2	TGTGCTAGTGGTTTGCTAGCTCCTAGCGGGAGATTCCCCGGGGAGCTGTTTTTT	CASGLLAPSGRFPGELFF
-	TRBV2	many	TRBJ1-6	TGTGCCAGCAGTGTTTTGGGGGGAGGCCATAATTCACCCCTCCACTTT	CASSVLGGGHNSPLHF
-	TRBV18	-	TRBJ1-1	TGTGCCAGCTCACCCCAGGCTATGAACACTGAAGCTTTCTTT	CASSPQAMNTEAFF
-	TRBV30	many	TRBJ1-5	TGTGCCTGGTCCAGGGGACGCAATCAGCCCCAGCATTTT	CAWSRGRNQPQHF
-	TRBV7-9	many	TRBJ2-7	TGTGCCAGCAGCTTCCCGGGTACCTCCTACGAGCAGTACTTC	CASSFPGTSYEQYF
TRBD2	TRBV18	many	TRBJ2-3	TGTGCCAGCTCATCGAGCGGGGGGGCCCCAGATACGCAGTATTTT	CASSSSGGAPDTQYF
-	TRBV6-6	many	TRBJ1-2	TGTGCCAGCAGTTACTCGAATACAGTCTATGGCTACACCTTC	CASSYSNTVYGYTF
-	TRBV2	many	TRBJ1-5	TGTGCCAGCGGGGAGACCGGAATGGGGCCCCAGCATTTT	CASGETGMGPQHF